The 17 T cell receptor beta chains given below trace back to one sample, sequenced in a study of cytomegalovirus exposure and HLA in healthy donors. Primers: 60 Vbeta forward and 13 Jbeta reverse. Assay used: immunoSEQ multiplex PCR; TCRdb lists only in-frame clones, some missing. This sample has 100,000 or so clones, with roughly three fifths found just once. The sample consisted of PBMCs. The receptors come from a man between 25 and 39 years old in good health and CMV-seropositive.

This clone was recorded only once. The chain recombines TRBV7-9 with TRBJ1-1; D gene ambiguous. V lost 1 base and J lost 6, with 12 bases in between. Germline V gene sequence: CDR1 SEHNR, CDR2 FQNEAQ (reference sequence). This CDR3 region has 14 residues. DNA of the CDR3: TGTGCCAGCAGCTTAGAGCGGGCAGCCCCTGAAGCTTTCTTT. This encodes CASSLERAAPEAFF. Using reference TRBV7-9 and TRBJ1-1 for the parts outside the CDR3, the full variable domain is DTGVSQNPRHKITKRGQNVTFRCDPISEHNRLYWYRQTLGQGPEFLTYFQNEAQLEKSRLLSDRFSAERPKGSFSTLEIQRTEQGDSAMYLCASSLERAAPEAFFGQGTRLTVV.

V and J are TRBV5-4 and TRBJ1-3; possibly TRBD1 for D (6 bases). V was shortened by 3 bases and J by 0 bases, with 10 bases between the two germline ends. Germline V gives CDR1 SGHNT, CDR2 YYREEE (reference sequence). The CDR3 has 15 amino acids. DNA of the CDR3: TGTGCCAGCAGCTACCAGGGGTCCTCTGGAAACACCATATATTTT. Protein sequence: CASSYQGSSGNTIYF.

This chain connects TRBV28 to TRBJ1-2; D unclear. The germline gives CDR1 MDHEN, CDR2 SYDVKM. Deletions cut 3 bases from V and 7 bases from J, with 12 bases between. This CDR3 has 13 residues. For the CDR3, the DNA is TGTGCCAGCAGTTTCCGGTCAGGCACTGGCTACACCTTC. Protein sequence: CASSFRSGTGYTF.

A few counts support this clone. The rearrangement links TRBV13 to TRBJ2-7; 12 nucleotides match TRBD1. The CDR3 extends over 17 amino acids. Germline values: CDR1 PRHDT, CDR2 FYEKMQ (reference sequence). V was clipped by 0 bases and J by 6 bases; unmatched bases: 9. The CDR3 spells CASSLGLGTGGWGEQYF. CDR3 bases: TGTGCCAGCAGCTTAGGCCTCGGGACAGGGGGCTGGGGCGAGCAGTACTTC.

For the CDR3, the DNA is TGCAGCGTTGAACGGGGACTAGCGGGGGAAGGGGATACGCAGTATTTT. Residues: CSVERGLAGEGDTQYF. The V call is TRBV29-1, the J call TRBJ2-3; 14 nucleotides align to TRBD2. The CDR3 has 16 residues. V lost 2 bases to trimming and J lost 6 bases; unmatched junction nucleotides: 7. Germline-derived CDR1 and CDR2 are SQVTM and ANQGSEA.

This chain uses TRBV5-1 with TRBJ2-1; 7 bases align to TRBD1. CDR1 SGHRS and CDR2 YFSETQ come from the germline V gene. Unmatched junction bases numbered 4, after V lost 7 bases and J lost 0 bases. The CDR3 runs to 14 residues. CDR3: CASRDSNSYNEQFF. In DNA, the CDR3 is TGCGCCAGCCGGGACAGCAACTCCTACAATGAGCAGTTCTTC. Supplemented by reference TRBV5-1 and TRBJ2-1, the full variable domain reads KAGVTQTPRYLIKTRGQQVTLSCSPISGHRSVSWYQQTPGQGLQFLFEYFSETQRNKGNFPGRFSGRQFSNSRSEMNVSTLELGDSALYLCASRDSNSYNEQFFGPGTRLTVL.

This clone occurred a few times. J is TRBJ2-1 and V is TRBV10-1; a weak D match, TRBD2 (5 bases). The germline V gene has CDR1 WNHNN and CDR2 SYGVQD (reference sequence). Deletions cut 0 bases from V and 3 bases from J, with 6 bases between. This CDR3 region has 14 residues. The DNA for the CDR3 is TGCGCCAGCAGTGAGTCTGACTACTACAATGAGCAGTTCTTC. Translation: CASSESDYYNEQFF.

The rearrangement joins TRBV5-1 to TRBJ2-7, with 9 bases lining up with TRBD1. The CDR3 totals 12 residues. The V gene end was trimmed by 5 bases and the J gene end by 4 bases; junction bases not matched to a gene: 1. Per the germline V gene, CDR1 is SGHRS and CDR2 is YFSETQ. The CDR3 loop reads CASRGQGYEQYF. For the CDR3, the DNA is TGCGCCAGCAGGGGACAGGGTTACGAGCAGTACTTC.

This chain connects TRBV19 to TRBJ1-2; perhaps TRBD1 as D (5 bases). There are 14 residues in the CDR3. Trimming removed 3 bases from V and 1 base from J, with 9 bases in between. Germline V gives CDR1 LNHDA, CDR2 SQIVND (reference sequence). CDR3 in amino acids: CASSIPTVNYGYTF. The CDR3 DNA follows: TGTGCCAGTAGTATCCCGACAGTTAACTATGGCTACACCTTC.

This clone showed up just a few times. The CDR3 coding sequence is TGTGCCAGCAGCCAAATTGGGCTTGACTATAATTCACCCCTCCACTTT. This codes for CASSQIGLDYNSPLHF. J is TRBJ1-6 and V is TRBV25-1; D uncertain. The CDR3 is 16 residues long. V lost 6 bases and J 3 bases, leaving 15 bases between the germline ends. Germline CDR1 MGHDK, CDR2 SYGVNS. Full variable domain (rest looked up from reference TRBV25-1 and TRBJ1-6): EADIYQTPRYLVIGTGKKITLECSQTMGHDKMYWYQQDPGMELHLIHYSYGVNSTEKGDLSSESTVSRIRTEHFPLTLESARPSHTSQYLCASSQIGLDYNSPLHFGNGTRLTVT.

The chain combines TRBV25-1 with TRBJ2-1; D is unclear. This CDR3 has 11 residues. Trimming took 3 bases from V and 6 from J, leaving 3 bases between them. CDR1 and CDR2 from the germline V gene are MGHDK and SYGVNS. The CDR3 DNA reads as TGTGCCAGCAGTGACCTCAATGAGCAGTTCTTC. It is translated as CASSDLNEQFF.

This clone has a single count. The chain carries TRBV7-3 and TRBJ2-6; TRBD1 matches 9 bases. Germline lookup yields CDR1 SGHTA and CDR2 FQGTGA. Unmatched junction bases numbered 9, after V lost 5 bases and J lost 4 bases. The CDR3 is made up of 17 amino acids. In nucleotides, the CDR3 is TGTGCCAGCAGCATTTCCGGGACAGGGAGCGGGGCCAACGTCCTGACTTTC. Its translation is CASSISGTGSGANVLTF.

Written as DNA, the CDR3 is TGTGCCATCAGAGGGACGCAGGGGAACGAGCAGTACTTC. It encodes CAIRGTQGNEQYF. This chain links TRBV10-3 with TRBJ2-7, with D possibly TRBD1 on 6 matching bases. This CDR3 is built from 13 residues. The germline gives CDR1 ENHRY, CDR2 SYGVKD. With 6 bases removed from V and 5 bases from J, the gap between germline ends came to 14 bases.

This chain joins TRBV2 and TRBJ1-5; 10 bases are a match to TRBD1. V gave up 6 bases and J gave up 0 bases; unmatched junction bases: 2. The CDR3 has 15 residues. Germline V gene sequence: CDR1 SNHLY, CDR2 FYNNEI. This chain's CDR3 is CASRGQGNSNQPQHF. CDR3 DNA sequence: TGTGCCAGCAGGGGACAGGGGAATAGCAATCAGCCCCAGCATTTT.

The CDR3 DNA sequence: TGTGCCAGCAGCTTAGGGGCAGGCGGGACTGAAGCTTTCTTT. It is translated as CASSLGAGGTEAFF. This rearrangement joins TRBV7-9 to TRBJ1-1; D is unclear. The CDR3 has 14 residues. The germline V and J ends were trimmed by 1 base and 5 bases, with 11 bases remaining between them. From germline, CDR1 is SEHNR and CDR2 FQNEAQ (reference sequence).

In DNA form, the CDR3 reads TGTGCCAGCAGCCGGGGAGGACCCCTCGCCGGGGAGCTGTTTTTT. It is translated as CASSRGGPLAGELFF. The chain combines TRBV14 with TRBJ2-2, with D tentatively TRBD2 (6 bases). The ends were cut back, 4 bases at V and 6 bases at J, with 15 bases in the middle. CDR3 length equals 15 residues. From germline, CDR1 is SGHDN and CDR2 FVKESK.

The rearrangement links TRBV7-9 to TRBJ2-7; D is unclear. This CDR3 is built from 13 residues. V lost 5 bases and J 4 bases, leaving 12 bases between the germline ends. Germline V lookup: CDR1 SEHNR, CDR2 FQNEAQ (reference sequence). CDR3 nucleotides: TGTGCCAGCAGCCAACCCACTACTTACGAGCAGTACTTC. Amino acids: CASSQPTTYEQYF.